The entry below gives a single T cell receptor (beta chain) sequence along with its context. Antigen: not known. The limits of the CDR3 on the DNA are not certain, so only TCRdb's listed CDR3 is given. With termini counted, the CDR3 has 12 amino acids. Germline-derived CDR1 and CDR2 are MNHNS and SASEGT. The entry originates in a study of shared clonotypes between healthy human individuals. Study results and caveats: Of the naive CD4 clonotypes, around 4.7% were shared across several donors. When compared with the clonotypes that were shared by all four sorted-subset donors, the non-shared clonotypes turned out to have lower generation probabilities.

Investigators spread the genomic DNA of each subset evenly over several immunoSEQ plates. Using immunoSEQ multiplex PCR, the repertoire was profiled, and TCRdb retains in-frame clones only, with some absent. The sample records over a million clones, about 96% being singletons. The V call is TRBV6-1, the J call TRBJ1-5; the table's TRBD1 call for D was not verified on the DNA. Sequencing was done on a sample of naive CD4+ T cells sorted from blood. As for subset: CD45RA+ positively selected. The source of this sequence is a man aged 25 to 40 in good health. The CDR3 is CASSVAGGSVGF.